One and the same sample provided the 24 T cell receptor beta chains below, sequenced in a study of CD4 T cells in relation to SARS-CoV-2 and coronaviruses. The antigens these receptors bind are not known. Before the COVID-19 pandemic, during about 2011-2019, CD4+ T cells were taken from unexposed donors. After roughly ten days of culture, CD4+ T cells were isolated. The assay was immunoSEQ multiplex PCR, and TCRdb's table has in-frame clones only and misses some. This table holds 15,000 to 20,000 clones, approximately 80% found once. The sequencing sample was made of CD4+ T cells from PBMCs, cultured in vitro. The receptors shown here come from a human donor in good health.

This clone turned up a few times. The chain uses TRBV3-1 (or the pseudogene TRBV3-2) and TRBJ1-5; D call uncertain. CDR3 length equals 14 residues. V lost 4 bases, J lost 7 bases, and 14 bases lay in between. Germline V gives CDR1 LGHDT, CDR2 YNNKEL (reference sequence). CDR3 amino acids: CASSPGSLGQPQHF. CDR3 bases: TGTGCCAGCAGCCCCGGGTCACTGGGGCAGCCCCAGCATTTT.

The chain uses TRBV5-1 and TRBJ2-7; possible D gene TRBD1, 6 bases. With 5 bases removed from V and 7 bases from J, the gap between germline ends came to 19 bases. CDR3 size: 14 residues. The germline V gene encodes CDR1 SGHRS and CDR2 YFSETQ. The CDR3 nucleotides are TGCGCCAGCAGTCCCGGGGACACGGCTATAGAGCAGTACTTC. Its translation is CASSPGDTAIEQYF.

This clone was found a few times. The chain links TRBV14 to TRBJ1-3; D not certain. The V gene's germline CDR1 is SGHDN and CDR2 FVKESK. The CDR3 loop spans 14 amino acids. Trimming removed 7 bases at V and 0 bases at J, with 10 bases between. Written as DNA, the CDR3 is TGTGCCAGCACCCGCTACAACTCTGGAAACACCATATATTTT. Its protein is CASTRYNSGNTIYF.

V gene TRBV6-2 or TRBV6-3 combines with J gene TRBJ2-7, with TRBD2 matching over 11 bases. CDR1 is MNHEY, CDR2 SVGEGT, per germline. The CDR3 totals 19 residues. V was pared by 0 bases and J by 2 bases, with 12 bases of the junction left unmatched. CDR3 in amino acids: CASSYSFVSSSGRTYEQYF. CDR3 DNA: TGTGCCAGCAGTTACTCGTTTGTCTCATCTAGCGGGAGGACCTACGAGCAGTACTTC.

V is TRBV5-5 and J is TRBJ1-1; possibly TRBD1 for D (5 bases). Trimming stripped 1 base from V and 7 bases from J, with 20 bases between. Germline-derived CDR1 and CDR2 are SGHKS and YYEKEE (reference sequence). CDR3 length: 16 amino acids. CDR3 in amino acids: CASSLYFLAQGVEAFF. The CDR3 DNA is TGTGCCAGCAGCTTGTACTTCTTGGCTCAGGGAGTTGAAGCTTTCTTT.

V and J are TRBV6-5 and TRBJ2-7; D is possibly TRBD1 (6 bases). Per germline, CDR1 MNHEY and CDR2 SVGAGI. The CDR3 spans 14 residues. With 6 bases removed from V and 4 bases from J, the gap between germline ends came to 16 bases. As DNA, the CDR3 is TGTGCCAGCAGGTCCGCCGGGACAACTTACGAGCAGTACTTC. Encoded protein: CASRSAGTTYEQYF.

The CDR3, as DNA: TGTGCCAGCAGTGCGTGGGGGGGTCATCAGCCCCAGCATTTT. As protein: CASSAWGGHQPQHF. The chain employs TRBV6-2 or TRBV6-3 and TRBJ1-5; weak D call: TRBD1 (5 bases). Trimming removed 5 bases from V and 5 bases from J, with 13 bases in between. Germline values: CDR1 MNHEY, CDR2 SVGEGT. The CDR3 is 14 residues long.

The chain is built from TRBV4-2 and TRBJ2-3; 10 positions match TRBD2. The J segment lost 5 bases and the V segment lost 1 base, leaving 9 bases of the junction unmatched. Germline V gene data show CDR1 as LGHNA and CDR2 as YNFKEQ. The CDR3 totals 17 residues. The CDR3 sequence: CASSQVGSGGAGDTQYF. The CDR3 region has the DNA TGTGCCAGCAGCCAAGTTGGCAGCGGGGGGGCAGGAGATACGCAGTATTTT.

The V call is TRBV11-2, the J call TRBJ2-5; D is unclear. This CDR3 has 13 residues. Looked up from germline, CDR1 is SGHAT and CDR2 is FQNNGV. V lost 0 bases and J 1 base, leaving 3 bases between the germline ends. This chain's CDR3 is CASSLDSQETQYF. The CDR3 DNA reads as TGTGCCAGCAGCTTAGACAGCCAAGAGACCCAGTACTTC.

This clone was picked up a small number of times. The V gene is TRBV6-2 or TRBV6-3, the J gene TRBJ1-4; the D is unclear. This CDR3 is built from 17 residues. Germline lookup yields CDR1 MNHEY and CDR2 SVGEGT. The ends were cut back, 2 bases at V and 4 bases at J, with 17 bases in the middle. CDR3 residues: CASSYSGAGVNNEKLFF. CDR3 DNA: TGTGCCAGCAGTTACAGCGGAGCCGGCGTTAATAATGAAAAACTGTTTTTT.

The chain uses TRBV6-5 and TRBJ1-2; tentative D call: TRBD1 (5 bases). In germline, CDR1 is MNHEY, CDR2 SVGAGI. The ends were cut back, 7 bases at V and 3 bases at J, with 12 bases in the middle. This CDR3 contains 13 residues. The CDR3 DNA is TGTGCCAGCAAATGGCTAGGGGACTATGGCTACACCTTC. Encoded protein: CASKWLGDYGYTF.

The V call is TRBV5-5, the J call TRBJ1-6, with unresolved D. The length of the CDR3 is 15 residues. Germline lookup yields CDR1 SGHKS and CDR2 YYEKEE (reference sequence). V lost 1 base to trimming and J lost 3 bases, with 8 bases between them. The chain's CDR3 is CASSLTADYNSPLHF. CDR3 DNA sequence: TGTGCCAGCAGCTTGACAGCAGACTATAATTCACCCCTCCACTTT.

This clone showed up just a few times. V is TRBV9 and J is TRBJ1-6; no definite D call. This CDR3 spans 15 amino acids. V dropped 0 bases and J dropped 12 bases, with 16 bases sitting between them. Germline loops: CDR1 SGDLS, CDR2 YYNGEE. The CDR3 region has the DNA TGTGCCAGCAGCGTAGTGGAAGGCTGGGTTGGACCCCTCCACTTT. This translates into CASSVVEGWVGPLHF. The complete variable domain, with remaining parts taken from reference TRBV9 and TRBJ1-6, reads DSGVTQTPKHLITATGQRVTLRCSPRSGDLSVYWYQQSLDQGLQFLIQYYNGEERAKGNILERFSAQQFPDLHSELNLSSLELGDSALYFCASSVVEGWVGPLHFGNGTRLTVT.

The rearrangement uses TRBV18 and TRBJ2-7, with D possibly matching TRBD2 (6 bases). Germline V gene data show CDR1 as KGHSH and CDR2 as LQKENI. This CDR3 has 14 amino acids. Trimming left V 8 bases short and J 4 bases short, with 18 bases between. The CDR3 DNA reads as TGTGCCAGCACCTCAGGGACTTCAATTTACGAGCAGTACTTC. It is translated as CASTSGTSIYEQYF.

The CDR3 DNA reads as TGTGCCAGCAGCCTGTCGGGGGGGCGGGAGACCCAGTACTTC. Encoded protein: CASSLSGGRETQYF. The V call is TRBV7-2, the J call TRBJ2-5, with 8 bases aligning to TRBD2. The V gene end was trimmed by 5 bases and the J gene end by 5 bases; junction bases not matched to a gene: 7. Germline CDR1 is SGHTA and CDR2 is FQGNSA. The CDR3 has 14 residues.

J is TRBJ1-1 and V is TRBV4-1; a possible D gene is TRBD1 (6 bases). Germline V CDR1 and CDR2: MGHRA, YSYEKL. V lost 1 base to trimming and J lost 1 base, with 10 bases between them. The CDR3 loop spans 15 amino acids. CDR3 DNA: TGCGCCAGCAGCCAAGCTCCACAGGGGAACACTGAAGCTTTCTTT. Its protein product is CASSQAPQGNTEAFF.

The rearrangement uses TRBV4-3 and TRBJ2-2; possibly TRBD1 or TRBD2 for D (5 bases each). The CDR3 loop spans 16 amino acids. V was shortened by 0 bases and J by 1 base, with 9 bases between the two germline ends. Per germline, CDR1 LGHNA and CDR2 YSLEER. The CDR3 DNA reads as TGCGCCAGCAGCCAAGAGGGGACGGTGAACACCGGGGAGCTGTTTTTT. As protein: CASSQEGTVNTGELFF.

The rearrangement links TRBV11-2 to TRBJ1-2; no definite D call. V was clipped by 6 bases and J by 0 bases, with 20 bases between them. Germline CDR1 is SGHAT and CDR2 is FQNNGV. The CDR3 covers 17 residues. The CDR3 nucleotides read TGTGCCAGCAGTTCGTTACGTCGAGTAGAGGCTAACTATGGCTACACCTTC. It yields the protein CASSSLRRVEANYGYTF.

This clone ranks as medium-sized. Sequence at one end of the junction differs from germline and may be a read error. The chain joins TRBV5-6 to TRBJ2-1; 8 nucleotides match TRBD1. Looked up from germline, CDR1 is SGHDT and CDR2 is YYEEEE. The CDR3 sequence is 11 residues long. Here the CDR3 reads CASSLAGQGLF. CDR3 DNA: TGTGCCAGCAGCTTGGCCGGACAGGGCCTCTTC.

Only a few counts were recorded for this clone. The V gene is TRBV5-4, the J gene TRBJ2-3; D may be TRBD2 (5 bases). With 4 bases removed from V and 0 bases from J, the gap between germline ends came to 15 bases. The CDR3 totals 16 residues. From germline, CDR1 is SGHNT and CDR2 YYREEE (reference sequence). CDR3: CASSPLSVSSTDTQYF. The DNA of the CDR3 is TGTGCCAGCAGCCCCCTTAGCGTCTCTAGCACAGATACGCAGTATTTT.

This clone was seen only once. This chain joins TRBV19 and TRBJ2-2; weak D call: TRBD1 (5 bases). Trimming stripped 5 bases from V and 4 bases from J, with 8 bases between. Germline V gene data show CDR1 as LNHDA and CDR2 as SQIVND (reference sequence). The CDR3 loop spans 13 amino acids. The CDR3 nucleotides are TGTGCCAGTAGTCCCAGGGTCACCGGGGAGCTGTTTTTT. It translates to CASSPRVTGELFF.

A single count supports this clone. The CDR3 here is CASSPGGGMNTGELFF. The CDR3 DNA reads as TGTGCCAGCAGCCCTGGCGGGGGTATGAACACCGGGGAGCTGTTTTTT. The chain recombines TRBV11-3 with TRBJ2-2; TRBD2 agrees at 7 bases. The CDR3 has 16 amino acids. Unmatched junction bases numbered 7, after V lost 5 bases and J lost 1 base. CDR1 SGHNT and CDR2 YENEEA come from the germline V gene.

This sequence joins TRBV19 and TRBJ2-3; a weak D match, TRBD2 (5 bases). CDR1 LNHDA and CDR2 SQIVND come from the germline V gene (reference sequence). Deletions cut 7 bases from V and 2 bases from J, with 10 bases between. The CDR3 totals 13 residues. The CDR3 coding sequence is TGTGCCAGTACGGCGGGTTACACAGATACGCAGTATTTT. Translating it yields CASTAGYTDTQYF.

The V and J genes are TRBV11-3 and TRBJ2-2; D is uncertain. V was clipped by 0 bases and J by 4 bases, with 9 bases between them. From germline, CDR1 is SGHNT and CDR2 YENEEA. The CDR3 is 15 residues long. The CDR3 nucleotides read TGTGCCAGCAGCTTAGATCCGGGCTCCACCGGGGAGCTGTTTTTT. This gives the protein CASSLDPGSTGELFF.